The 29 T cell receptor beta chains reported below all come from one sample, sequenced in a study of regulatory T cells in long-lasting Graves disease. Noted time point: newly diagnosed GD, antithyroid drugs for less than 3 months. RNA isolated from PBMCs was used to make the TCR library. Library construction for TCR beta used iRepertoire HTBI primers and Arm-PCR of CDR3 regions. TCRdb passed the multiplex PCR reads through MiXCR, listing each CDR3 protein once. The sample records 200,000 to 250,000 distinct CDR3 sequences, roughly a fifth being singletons. This same sample was also part of a study on T cells in Graves' hyperthyroidism and ophthalmopathy.

The sample was peripheral blood mononuclear cells (PBMCs), taken at new diagnosis, from a patient treated with antithyroid drugs. The receptors originated from a woman in her 30s with Graves disease.

This clonotype was detected ten times or more. The gene calls are TRBV5-5 and TRBJ2-1; D may correspond to TRBD1 or TRBD2 (7 bases each). CDR1 is SGHKS, CDR2 YYEKEE, per germline (reference sequence). The CDR3 loop spans 14 amino acids. The ends were cut back, 2 bases at V and 6 bases at J, with 12 bases in the middle. The CDR3, as DNA: TGTGCCAGCAGCTTCAGCGGGACAGCCAATGAGCAGTTCTTC. This gives the protein CASSFSGTANEQFF.

In this sample, this clonotype turned up many times. The J gene is TRBJ2-1, the V gene TRBV7-6; 15 bases line up with TRBD2. The CDR3 is 20 amino acids. Trimming took 5 bases from V and 2 from J; bases not matched to a gene: 13. Looked up from germline, CDR1 is SGHVS and CDR2 is FNYEAQ. The CDR3 sequence is CASSPRHGGTSGGTYNEQFF. CDR3 coding DNA: TGTGCCAGCAGCCCCCGGCACGGAGGGACTAGCGGGGGGACCTACAATGAGCAGTTCTTC.

Points on this clonotype: A read error likely explains this, since a far larger clone differs by one base. The chain employs TRBV12-3 or TRBV12-4 and TRBJ2-3; a possible D gene is TRBD2 (5 bases). TRBJ2-1 explains the end of the DNA better; the J call may be wrong. The CDR3 covers 16 residues. This CDR3 reads CASSGVLVVGVNEQFF. CDR3 bases: TGTGCCAGCAGTGGGGTGTTAGTAGTGGGAGTGAATGAGCAGTTCTTC.

Notes on this clonotype: A much more abundant neighbour one base away suggests this may be a read error. V and J are TRBV20-1 and TRBJ2-7; TRBD2 might be the D (5 bases). This CDR3 region has 12 residues. The V end was cut by 7 bases, the J end by 4 bases, with 14 bases between. CDR1 and CDR2 (germline): DFQATT, SNEGSKA (reference sequence). The CDR3 region has the DNA TGCAGTGTTATTGACTACCGGTACGAGCAGTACTTC. Amino acid sequence: CSVIDYRYEQYF.

A remark on this clonotype: This likely comes from a read error, as the CDR3 has no conserved phenylalanine or tryptophan at its end. The DNA is omitted, as the CDR3 cannot be located on it reliably, and the CDR3 follows TCRdb's listing. The chain employs TRBV20-1 and TRBJ1-2; the table names TRBD1, a call not compared with the DNA. The CDR3 is 14 residues long, counting both termini. Germline V gives CDR1 DFQATT, CDR2 SNEGSKA (reference sequence). CDR3: CSAPPGQGIYGSTV.

In this sample, this clonotype turned up many times. CDR3 residues: CASAPGRSPLHF. The CDR3 coding sequence is TGTGCCAGTGCTCCGGGGCGTTCACCCCTCCACTTT. This chain links TRBV19 with TRBJ1-6; possibly TRBD1 for D (5 bases). Germline CDR1 is LNHDA and CDR2 is SQIVND (reference sequence). CDR3 length: 12 amino acids. V was shortened by 8 bases and J by 9 bases, with 11 bases between the two germline ends.

This clonotype was counted at least ten times. V is TRBV12-3 or TRBV12-4 and J is TRBJ2-1; possible D gene TRBD2, 5 bases. Trimming removed 6 bases from V and 5 bases from J, with 23 bases in between. The CDR3 has 17 residues. The CDR3 protein is CASSRGLRSGFNNEQFF. In DNA form, the CDR3 reads TGTGCCAGCAGCCGAGGGTTGAGGAGCGGCTTTAACAATGAGCAGTTCTTC.

This clonotype was picked up many times. The rearrangement links TRBV29-1 to TRBJ1-2; 9 nucleotides line up with TRBD1. CDR3 size: 13 residues. Germline V CDR1 and CDR2: SQVTM, ANQGSEA. V trimming: 4 bases; J trimming: 4 bases; junction bases outside the gene matches: 4. In nucleotides, the CDR3 is TGCAGCGTTGGACCGGGACAGGGCTATGGCTACACCTTC. This codes for CSVGPGQGYGYTF.

At least ten counts were recorded for this clonotype. V and J are TRBV30 and TRBJ1-4, with unresolved D. The germline CDR1 and CDR2 sequences are GTSNPN and SVGIG (reference sequence). V lost 2 bases and J lost 4, with 11 bases in between. This CDR3 comprises 14 residues. The CDR3 nucleotides are TGTGCCTGGAGTATGAGACACGGTAATGAAAAACTGTTTTTT. Amino acid sequence: CAWSMRHGNEKLFF.

The J gene is TRBJ2-2, the V gene TRBV19, with TRBD1 matching over 8 bases. Germline V gives CDR1 LNHDA, CDR2 SQIVND (reference sequence). Germline trimming cut 5 bases from V and 1 base from J; bases unmatched to any gene: 12. CDR3 length equals 18 residues. In DNA, the CDR3 is TGTGCCAGTAGTTCTAGACTCTGGACAGGGAGGAACACCGGGGAGCTGTTTTTT. This encodes CASSSRLWTGRNTGELFF.

This clonotype has at least ten counts. The chain employs TRBV7-9 and TRBJ2-5, with D possibly matching TRBD1 (6 bases). This CDR3 region has 14 residues. Per the germline V gene, CDR1 is SEHNR and CDR2 is FQNEAQ (reference sequence). The V end was cut by 3 bases, the J end by 2 bases, with 10 bases between. CDR3 coding DNA: TGTGCCAGCAGCTTTGGTAGGGGGCAAGAGACCCAGTACTTC. This translates into CASSFGRGQETQYF. The full variable domain, its missing parts supplied by reference TRBV7-9 and TRBJ2-5, is DTGVSQNPRHKITKRGQNVTFRCDPISEHNRLYWYRQTLGQGPEFLTYFQNEAQLEKSRLLSDRFSAERPKGSFSTLEIQRTEQGDSAMYLCASSFGRGQETQYFGPGTRLLVL.

The rearrangement joins TRBV5-1 to TRBJ2-2; 7 bases map to TRBD1. This CDR3 has 14 residues. Losses at the gene ends were 5 bases for V and 7 bases for J; bases not matched to a gene: 8. Germline V gene sequence: CDR1 SGHRS, CDR2 YFSETQ. The CDR3 sequence: CASRTGTTGGELFF. The CDR3 DNA sequence: TGCGCCAGCAGGACAGGGACCACAGGCGGGGAGCTGTTTTTT.

With respect to this clonotype: A read error likely explains this, since a far larger clone differs by one base. The chain has TRBV7-9 and TRBJ2-2; perhaps D is TRBD1 or TRBD2 (5 bases each). Between the trimmed V and J ends, which lost 6 bases and 7 bases, there was a span of 15 bases. The CDR3 spans 14 residues. Germline V lookup: CDR1 SEHNR, CDR2 FQNEAQ (reference sequence). CDR3 coding DNA: TGTGCCAGCAGTTACACCCAGGGAGTCGGGGAGCTGTTTTTT. This codes for CASSYTQGVGELFF.

At least ten counts were recorded for this clonotype. The chain is built from TRBV9 and TRBJ1-1; no definite D call. The CDR3 is 14 amino acids. V lost 0 bases and J lost 7, with 13 bases in between. Germline CDR1 and CDR2: SGDLS and YYNGEE. CDR3 protein: CASSVVGRAGEAFF. CDR3 bases: TGTGCCAGCAGCGTAGTAGGGAGGGCTGGTGAAGCTTTCTTT.

This clonotype was counted many times. The chain has TRBV29-1 and TRBJ2-5; D remains unclear. The CDR3 length is 14 residues. V dropped 1 base and J dropped 4 bases, with 13 bases sitting between them. Germline V gene data show CDR1 as SQVTM and CDR2 as ANQGSEA. As DNA, the CDR3 is TGCAGCGTTGAAGTGGCCCAGAAGGGAGAGACCCAGTACTTC. This sequence encodes CSVEVAQKGETQYF.

Many counts were recorded for this clonotype. The chain employs TRBV2 and TRBJ2-1; D gene uncertain. The CDR3 runs 16 residues. Germline CDR1 reads SNHLY; CDR2 reads FYNNEI. The ends were cut back, 7 bases at V and 0 bases at J, with 16 bases in the middle. In DNA form, the CDR3 reads TGTGCCAGCATTGACCCCGGTACTTCCTCCTACAATGAGCAGTTCTTC. Residues: CASIDPGTSSYNEQFF.

In its sample, this clonotype was seen many times. The J gene is TRBJ1-1, the V gene TRBV6-1; D is uncertain. CDR1 and CDR2 (germline): MNHNS, SASEGT. V dropped 7 bases and J dropped 1 base, with 13 bases sitting between them. The CDR3 covers 14 residues. For the CDR3, the DNA is TGTGCCAGCACGCCCCTCGCCTGGAACACTGAAGCTTTCTTT. Its translation is CASTPLAWNTEAFF.

J is TRBJ1-4 and V is TRBV28, with no clear D. Per germline, CDR1 MDHEN and CDR2 SYDVKM. This CDR3 has 12 amino acids. Trimming stripped 5 bases from V and 8 bases from J, with 9 bases between. The DNA for the CDR3 is TGTGCCAGCAGTCCGCGTTGGGAAAAACTGTTTTTT. It specifies CASSPRWEKLFF.

A remark on this clonotype: This could be a read error, since a much larger clone is one nucleotide away. The chain couples TRBV29-1 to TRBJ2-5, with 9 bases fitting TRBD2. The germline V gene has CDR1 SQVTM and CDR2 ANQGSEA. This CDR3 comprises 14 residues. With 7 bases clipped from V and 4 bases from J, the junction kept 10 bases outside the gene matches. CDR3 loop: CSGDGSGSIETQYF. The CDR3 DNA follows: TGCAGCGGTGATGGTAGCGGGAGTATAGAGACCCAGTACTTC.

This chain connects TRBV7-2 to TRBJ2-1, with 9 nucleotides matching TRBD2. The CDR3 length is 15 residues. Germline CDR1 and CDR2: SGHTA and FQGNSA. V was clipped by 5 bases and J by 3 bases; unmatched bases: 5. The CDR3 sequence is CASSPIAGVYNEQFF. The CDR3 DNA reads as TGTGCCAGCAGCCCAATAGCGGGGGTCTACAATGAGCAGTTCTTC. Filled out from reference TRBV7-2 and TRBJ2-1, the complete variable domain reads GAGVSQSPSNKVTEKGKDVELRCDPISGHTALYWYRQSLGQGLEFLIYFQGNSAPDKSGLPSDRFSAERTGGSVSTLTIQRTQQEDSAVYLCASSPIAGVYNEQFFGPGTRLTVL.

This chain links TRBV18 with TRBJ1-1, with D possibly TRBD1 on 5 matching bases. The CDR3 has 14 residues. Trimming stripped 2 bases from V and 1 base from J, with 8 bases between. Germline V gene data show CDR1 as KGHSH and CDR2 as LQKENI. The CDR3 sequence: CASSPSTENTEAFF. The CDR3 bases are TGTGCCAGCTCACCATCGACAGAGAACACTGAAGCTTTCTTT. The full variable domain, with the rest looked up from reference TRBV18 and TRBJ1-1, is NAGVMQNPRHLVRRRGQEARLRCSPMKGHSHVYWYRQLPEEGLKFMVYLQKENIIDESGMPKERFSAEFPKEGPSILRIQQVVRGDSAAYFCASSPSTENTEAFFGQGTRLTVV.

This clonotype occurred once. The CDR3 coding sequence is TGTGCCAGCAGCATCCAGGGACGGCAGCCCCAGCATTTT. Protein product: CASSIQGRQPQHF. The chain employs TRBV12-3 or TRBV12-4 and TRBJ1-5; tentatively, D is TRBD1 (5 bases). V was clipped by 6 bases and J by 7 bases, with 13 bases between them. The CDR3 runs to 13 residues.

The sample holds many counts of this clonotype. J is TRBJ1-1 and V is TRBV28; D not resolved. The germline gives CDR1 MDHEN, CDR2 SYDVKM. The CDR3 runs to 15 residues. The V and J ends lost 6 bases and 4 bases respectively, with 18 bases between them. The CDR3 DNA reads TGTGCCAGCAGCCTTCAAGGGAGGGCGGCCACTGAAGCTTTCTTT. Protein: CASSLQGRAATEAFF.

The sample holds many counts of this clonotype. The gene calls are TRBV11-2 and TRBJ1-1; maybe TRBD1 (6 bases). Trimming removed 5 bases from V and 4 bases from J, with 14 bases in between. The CDR3 is 14 amino acids. The germline V gene has CDR1 SGHAT and CDR2 FQNNGV. CDR3 loop: CASSHRDPRTEAFF. Here the CDR3 DNA reads TGTGCCAGCAGCCACAGGGACCCCCGCACTGAAGCTTTCTTT.

This clonotype was observed many times. The chain uses TRBV30 and TRBJ2-2, with 7 bases matching TRBD1. The ends lost 4 bases at V and 5 bases at J; junction bases unmatched: 16. The germline gives CDR1 GTSNPN, CDR2 SVGIG (reference sequence). The CDR3 length is 17 residues. CDR3 sequence reads: CAWNRDSGGKRTGELFF. CDR3 sequence (DNA): TGTGCCTGGAACCGGGACAGTGGGGGCAAGAGAACCGGGGAGCTGTTTTTT. The whole variable domain, remainder taken from reference TRBV30 and TRBJ2-2, is SQTIHQWPATLVQPVGSPLSLECTVEGTSNPNLYWYRQAAGRGLQLLFYSVGIGQISSEVPQNLSASRPQDRQFILSSKKLLLSDSGFYLCAWNRDSGGKRTGELFFGEGSRLTVL.

This clonotype was seen at least ten times. The chain employs TRBV15 and TRBJ1-3; tentative D call: TRBD1 (6 bases). This CDR3 region has 18 residues. V lost 1 base to trimming and J lost 0 bases, with 16 bases between them. Germline values: CDR1 LNHNV, CDR2 YYDKDF (reference sequence). The CDR3 region has the DNA TGTGCCACCAGCAGAGCGGGGGGGGCCAGCTACTCTGGAAACACCATATATTTT. It is translated as CATSRAGGASYSGNTIYF.

For the CDR3, the DNA is TGCAGTGCTACCAACTACCTAGGGAACAATGAGCAGTTCTTC. The encoded protein is CSATNYLGNNEQFF. The rearrangement joins TRBV20-1 to TRBJ2-1; D unresolved. The CDR3 runs 14 residues. Germline V gives CDR1 DFQATT, CDR2 SNEGSKA (reference sequence). Trimming pared 4 bases from V and 5 bases from J, leaving 15 bases between.

This clonotype has at least ten counts. The chain uses TRBV7-2 and TRBJ2-4; 9 bases align to TRBD2. This CDR3 is built from 18 residues. Germline V lookup: CDR1 SGHTA, CDR2 FQGNSA. The trim removed 1 base at V and 3 bases at J, leaving 10 bases unmatched. In DNA, the CDR3 is TGTGCCAGCAGCTTAGGAAGTATAGCGGGAGTTGGCAAAAACATTCAGTACTTC. The encoded protein is CASSLGSIAGVGKNIQYF.

This clonotype was seen a handful of times. The rearrangement uses TRBV5-6 and TRBJ1-1, with TRBD1 identical over 7 bases. In germline, CDR1 is SGHDT, CDR2 YYEEEE. J gave up 2 bases and V 3 bases, and 7 bases lay outside the gene matches. The CDR3 is made up of 15 amino acids. The CDR3: CASSWDRPTNTEAFF. The CDR3 coding sequence is TGTGCCAGCAGCTGGGACAGACCGACCAACACTGAAGCTTTCTTT.